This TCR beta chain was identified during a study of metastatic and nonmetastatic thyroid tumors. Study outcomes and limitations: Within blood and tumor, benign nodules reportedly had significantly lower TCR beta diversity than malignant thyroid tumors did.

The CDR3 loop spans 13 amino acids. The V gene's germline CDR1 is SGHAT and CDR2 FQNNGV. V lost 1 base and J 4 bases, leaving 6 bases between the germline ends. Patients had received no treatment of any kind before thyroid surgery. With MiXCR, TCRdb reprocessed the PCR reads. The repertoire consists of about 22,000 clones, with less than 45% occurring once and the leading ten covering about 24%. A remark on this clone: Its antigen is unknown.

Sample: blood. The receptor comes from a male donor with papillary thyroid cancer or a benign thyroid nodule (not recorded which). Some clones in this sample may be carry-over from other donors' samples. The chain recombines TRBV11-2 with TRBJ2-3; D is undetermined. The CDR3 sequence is CASSLASPDTQYF. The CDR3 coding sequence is TGTGCCAGCAGCTTAGCGTCCCCAGATACGCAGTATTTT.